These 6 T cell receptor beta chains were sequenced from one sample in a study of response to subunit inactivated influenza vaccine. TCRdb passed the RT-PCR reads through MiXCR, listing each CDR3 protein once. The sample has around 650,000 distinct CDR3 sequences, around 14% seen once. Sequenced here: PBMCs from blood, sampled about 12 days after vaccination. The receptors shown here come from a man aged 50 to 59 who received an inactivated influenza vaccine.

This chain uses TRBV20-1 with TRBJ1-5; D remains ambiguous. Trimming removed 0 bases at V and 6 bases at J, with 15 bases between. The V gene's germline CDR1 is DFQATT and CDR2 SNEGSKA (reference sequence). The CDR3 is 15 residues long. As DNA, the CDR3 is TGCAGTGCTAGAGATCGCGCGGATCGGGGTCAGCCCCAGCATTTT. This gives the protein CSARDRADRGQPQHF.

The chain joins TRBV11-2 to TRBJ2-5; D might be TRBD1 (7 bases). The CDR3 is made up of 17 amino acids. The V and J ends lost 1 base and 1 base respectively, with 16 bases between them. Germline CDR1 is SGHAT and CDR2 is FQNNGV. The CDR3 is CASSLGAAGGFQETQYF. The DNA of the CDR3 is TGTGCCAGCAGCTTAGGGGCGGCAGGGGGGTTCCAAGAGACCCAGTACTTC.

This clonotype was picked up a small number of times. The V gene is TRBV7-2, the J gene TRBJ2-5, with 11 bases identical to TRBD2. After removal of 5 bases from V and 3 bases from J, the junction contained 8 bases not matched to a gene. The CDR3 has 16 residues. CDR1 SGHTA and CDR2 FQGNSA come from the germline V gene. The CDR3 sequence is CASSPPLAGVEETQYF. Written as DNA, the CDR3 is TGTGCCAGCAGCCCACCACTAGCGGGAGTGGAAGAGACCCAGTACTTC.

The sample holds many counts of this clonotype. V and J are TRBV4-1 and TRBJ1-1; tentative D call: TRBD1 (5 bases). The CDR3 is 15 residues long. V gave up 1 base and J gave up 6 bases, with 15 bases separating them. Looked up from germline, CDR1 is MGHRA and CDR2 is YSYEKL. The CDR3 loop reads CASSQGVARGSEAFF. CDR3 nucleotides: TGCGCCAGCAGCCAAGGTGTTGCTAGGGGATCTGAAGCTTTCTTT.

This clonotype has just a few counts. The chain uses TRBV12-3 or TRBV12-4 and TRBJ1-5; D unclear. The CDR3 contains 13 residues. Trimming pared 5 bases from V and 3 bases from J, leaving 8 bases between. Here the CDR3 DNA reads TGTGCCAGCAGTCCGAACCTCAATCAGCCCCAGCATTTT. Amino acid sequence: CASSPNLNQPQHF.

This sequence joins TRBV6-2 or TRBV6-3 and TRBJ2-4; D possibly matches TRBD1 or TRBD2 (7 bases each). The V gene's germline CDR1 is MNHEY and CDR2 SVGEGT. Trimming removed 6 bases at V and 7 bases at J, with 16 bases between. The CDR3 has 14 amino acids. CDR3 loop: CASSQGGVFNIQYF. The DNA for the CDR3 is TGTGCCAGCAGCCAGGGGGGGGTTTTCAACATTCAGTACTTC.